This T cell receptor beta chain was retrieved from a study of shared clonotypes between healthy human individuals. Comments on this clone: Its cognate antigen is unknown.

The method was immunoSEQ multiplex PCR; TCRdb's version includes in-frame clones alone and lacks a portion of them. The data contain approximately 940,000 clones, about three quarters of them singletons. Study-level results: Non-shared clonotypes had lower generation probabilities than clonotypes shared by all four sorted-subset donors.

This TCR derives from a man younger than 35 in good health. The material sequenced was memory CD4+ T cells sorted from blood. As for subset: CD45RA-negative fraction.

CDR3 in amino acids: CASQASSYNEQFF. CDR3 sequence (DNA): TGCGCTAGTCAGGCCAGCTCCTACAATGAGCAGTTCTTC. V is TRBV5-1 and J is TRBJ2-1; no firm D call. There are 13 residues in the CDR3. The germline V gene has CDR1 SGHRS and CDR2 YFSETQ.